These 22 T cell receptor beta chains came from one sample sequenced in a study of cytomegalovirus exposure and HLA in healthy donors (dated by TCRdb to between 2016 and 2019). Receptors were amplified or captured by the immunoSEQ multiplex PCR assay. The multiplex PCR relied on a mix of 60 forward primers for TCR Vbeta segments and 13 reverse primers for TCR Jbeta segments. As stored in TCRdb, this immuneACCESS dataset retains in-frame rearrangements with V and J assigned. A fraction of the clones does not appear; measured against another copy, unresolved V genes explain less than half of the discrepancy, and the remainder lacks a known reason. The sample yields 110,000 or so clones; more than 60% were counted once. 2% to 3% of the sample is in the top ten clones. Material: PBMCs. The receptors originated from a female donor in good health and CMV-seronegative.

This clone appeared a single time. The rearrangement links TRBV7-8 to TRBJ2-7; TRBD1 might be the D (6 bases). The CDR3 runs to 15 residues. V was clipped by 4 bases and J by 5 bases, with 18 bases between them. From germline, CDR1 is SGHVS and CDR2 FQNEAQ. The CDR3 region is CASSWGNRVEDEQYF. The DNA of the CDR3 is TGTGCCAGCAGCTGGGGGAACAGGGTAGAGGACGAGCAGTACTTC.

This chain uses TRBV7-8 with TRBJ2-1, with a weak D call TRBD1 (5 bases). The CDR3 has 13 amino acids. The ends were cut back, 5 bases at V and 7 bases at J, with 12 bases in the middle. Per the germline V gene, CDR1 is SGHVS and CDR2 is FQNEAQ. In DNA, the CDR3 is TGTGCCAGCAGCCCCGACAGACCTAATGAGCAGTTCTTC. Translated: CASSPDRPNEQFF.

The V and J genes are TRBV11-1 and TRBJ2-7; a weak D match, TRBD2 (5 bases). CDR3 length equals 13 residues. V lost 5 bases, J lost 7 bases, and 15 bases lay in between. From germline, CDR1 is SGHAT and CDR2 FQDESV (reference sequence). CDR3 in DNA: TGTGCCAGCAGCCGCCGGGAACGCTGGGAGCAGTACTTC. Protein product: CASSRRERWEQYF.

This clone is labeled as medium-sized (0.01 to 0.1%). This rearrangement joins TRBV6-4 to TRBJ2-3, with D possibly being TRBD1 (5 bases). Germline V CDR1 and CDR2: MRHNA, SNTAGT. V lost 3 bases and J 1 base, leaving 11 bases between the germline ends. CDR3 length: 15 amino acids. The CDR3 region has the DNA TGTGCCAGCAGTGAGGGCCAAGGGGGCACAGATACGCAGTATTTT. Translation gives CASSEGQGGTDTQYF.

This clone has just a few counts. The gene calls are TRBV6-6 and TRBJ2-1; the D gene is possibly TRBD1 (5 bases). V dropped 8 bases and J dropped 8 bases, with 13 bases sitting between them. This CDR3 spans 12 amino acids. The germline gives CDR1 MNHNY, CDR2 SVGAGI (reference sequence). The CDR3 is CASGNTGDEQFF. CDR3 bases: TGTGCCAGCGGTAATACAGGCGATGAGCAGTTCTTC.

This chain links TRBV11-3 with TRBJ2-2, with D perhaps matching TRBD2 (6 bases). V was trimmed by 3 bases and J by 1 base, leaving 21 bases between them. The CDR3 contains 19 residues. Germline loops: CDR1 SGHNT, CDR2 YENEEA. This chain's CDR3 is CASSLAGTLHPENTGELFF. Here the CDR3 DNA reads TGTGCCAGCAGCTTGGCGGGGACTTTACACCCCGAGAACACCGGGGAGCTGTTTTTT.

The CDR3 DNA sequence: TGTGCCAGCAGTGTGGAGGGGTATGGCTACACCTTC. It codes for CASSVEGYGYTF. The chain has TRBV2 and TRBJ1-2; D possibly corresponds to TRBD1 (5 bases). Germline V gene data show CDR1 as SNHLY and CDR2 as FYNNEI. The CDR3 length is 12 residues. V lost 4 bases and J 5 bases, leaving 8 bases between the germline ends.

The sample holds a few counts of this clone. J is TRBJ2-7 and V is TRBV6-5, with 10 bases matching TRBD2. Germline loops: CDR1 MNHEY, CDR2 SVGAGI. The J segment lost 8 bases and the V segment lost 6 bases, leaving 1 base of the junction unmatched. This CDR3 contains 11 residues. The CDR3 DNA follows: TGTGCCAGCAGACTAGCGGGGAAGCAGTACTTC. Protein sequence: CASRLAGKQYF.

The rearrangement joins TRBV7-2 to TRBJ2-5, with 8 bases aligning to TRBD1. V was pared by 5 bases and J by 1 base, with 3 bases of the junction left unmatched. The CDR3 covers 14 residues. CDR1 is SGHTA and CDR2 is FQGNSA in the germline V gene. The CDR3 protein is CASSRGQAQETQYF. Written as DNA, the CDR3 is TGTGCCAGCAGCAGGGGACAGGCCCAAGAGACCCAGTACTTC.

This sequence joins TRBV4-3 and TRBJ1-4; D is uncertain. The V end was cut by 4 bases, the J end by 8 bases, with 11 bases between. Germline CDR1 LGHNA, CDR2 YSLEER. This CDR3 has 13 residues. The chain's CDR3 is CASSRGFREKLFF. The DNA for the CDR3 is TGCGCCAGCAGCCGAGGGTTTAGAGAAAAACTGTTTTTT.

CDR3 protein: CASRMVSQETQYF. CDR3 DNA: TGCGCCAGCAGGATGGTTAGCCAAGAGACCCAGTACTTC. The chain couples TRBV5-1 to TRBJ2-5; D uncertain. This CDR3 has 13 residues. Germline lookup yields CDR1 SGHRS and CDR2 YFSETQ. Between the trimmed V and J ends, which lost 5 bases and 1 base, there was a span of 9 bases.

The V gene is TRBV4-1, the J gene TRBJ1-3; D perhaps matches TRBD1 (6 bases). CDR3 length equals 15 residues. Trimming took off 3 bases at V and 1 base at J, with 10 bases between the two ends. Germline lookup yields CDR1 MGHRA and CDR2 YSYEKL. This chain's CDR3 is CASSQAQGSGNTIYF. CDR3 in DNA: TGCGCCAGCAGCCAGGCACAGGGATCTGGAAACACCATATATTTT.

The V call is TRBV7-3, the J call TRBJ2-5, with 9 bases that match TRBD2. CDR1 is SGHTA and CDR2 is FQGTGA in the germline V gene. The CDR3 consists of 18 residues. V was pared by 0 bases and J by 7 bases, with 15 bases of the junction left unmatched. The CDR3 sequence is CASSLTVSGGPPEGTQYF. The CDR3 DNA reads TGTGCCAGCAGCTTAACGGTGAGCGGGGGGCCACCAGAGGGGACCCAGTACTTC.

The V gene is TRBV5-1, the J gene TRBJ2-5; maybe TRBD1 (6 bases). V lost 2 bases and J lost 7, with 12 bases in between. Germline V gives CDR1 SGHRS, CDR2 YFSETQ. The CDR3 sequence is 13 residues long. CDR3 DNA sequence: TGCGCCAGCAGCTTCAACCTCAGGGGGACCCAGTACTTC. Its protein product is CASSFNLRGTQYF.

The chain combines TRBV12-5 with TRBJ1-4; 11 nucleotides match TRBD1. The CDR3 is 18 amino acids. J gave up 8 bases and V 0 bases, and 11 bases lay outside the gene matches. CDR1 and CDR2 from the germline V gene are LGHNT and FRNRAP. CDR3 sequence: CASGLVFPRGQGGEKLFF. The CDR3 region has the DNA TGTGCTAGTGGTTTGGTTTTCCCGCGGGGACAGGGGGGAGAAAAACTGTTTTTT.

V gene TRBV13 combines with J gene TRBJ2-7, with D perhaps matching TRBD1 (5 bases). Germline V lookup: CDR1 PRHDT, CDR2 FYEKMQ (reference sequence). V was pared by 5 bases and J by 2 bases, with 13 bases between. This CDR3 spans 14 amino acids. CDR3: CASSPLTVPYEQYF. For the CDR3, the DNA is TGTGCCAGCAGCCCGCTGACAGTTCCCTACGAGCAGTACTTC.

This clone was detected only once. The V and J genes are TRBV10-3 and TRBJ2-2; TRBD1 matches at 9 bases. Germline V lookup: CDR1 ENHRY, CDR2 SYGVKD. Losses at the gene ends were 5 bases for V and 5 bases for J; bases not matched to a gene: 3. The CDR3 is made up of 14 amino acids. The CDR3: CAISRDRETGELFF. The CDR3 DNA reads as TGTGCCATCAGTCGGGACAGGGAGACCGGGGAGCTGTTTTTT.

The rearrangement links TRBV5-1 to TRBJ1-2; tentative D call: TRBD1 (6 bases). The CDR3 contains 13 residues. V lost 0 bases and J 6 bases, leaving 9 bases between the germline ends. The germline CDR1 and CDR2 sequences are SGHRS and YFSETQ. In DNA form, the CDR3 reads TGCGCCAGCAGCTTGGCGGCAGGGGATGGCTACACCTTC. It is translated as CASSLAAGDGYTF.

The rearrangement uses TRBV2 and TRBJ2-1, with 8 bases that match TRBD2. V was clipped by 4 bases and J by 2 bases; unmatched bases: 7. The CDR3 consists of 16 residues. The germline V gene has CDR1 SNHLY and CDR2 FYNNEI. The DNA for the CDR3 is TGTGCCAGCAGTGTGAACGGGGGGGTCACCTACAATGAGCAGTTCTTC. Amino acids: CASSVNGGVTYNEQFF.

The chain uses TRBV7-6 and TRBJ2-6; 8 positions match TRBD1. V shed 5 bases, J shed 4 bases, and the junction held 7 bases outside the gene matches. Germline CDR1 is SGHVS and CDR2 is FNYEAQ. This CDR3 region has 16 residues. CDR3 sequence reads: CASSRPQGAGANVLTF. CDR3 bases: TGTGCCAGCAGCCGACCCCAGGGGGCCGGGGCCAACGTCCTGACTTTC.

Of note for this clone: Other DNA sequences in the sample encode the same CDR3. The CDR3 loop is CASSLAGNYGYTF. The CDR3 DNA sequence: TGTGCCAGCAGCTTAGCCGGGAACTATGGCTACACCTTC. The chain carries TRBV7-2 and TRBJ1-2; no clear D. The germline gives CDR1 SGHTA, CDR2 FQGNSA. The CDR3 has 13 residues. Trimming took 0 bases from V and 2 from J, leaving 4 bases between them.

CDR3 DNA sequence: TGCAGCGTTGGTCTAGGGGGGGCAGATACGCAGTATTTT. It specifies CSVGLGGADTQYF. V is TRBV29-1 and J is TRBJ2-3; D possibly corresponds to TRBD2 (7 bases). Germline CDR1 SQVTM, CDR2 ANQGSEA. The CDR3 has 13 amino acids. The V gene lost 4 bases and the J gene lost 4 bases, with 12 bases spanning the gap.